A single sample gave rise to the 18 T cell receptor beta chains below, sequenced in a study of cytotoxic CD8 clonotypes in ibrutinib-treated CLL (dated by TCRdb to the early 2020s). Libraries were made using the immunoSEQ multiplex PCR assay. TCRdb's version of the immuneACCESS table is confined to in-frame rearrangements and falls short of the full clone set. An unresolved V gene accounts for under half of the shortfall where checked; the remainder is of unknown origin. Across this sample there are fewer than 400,000 clones, with about 64% seen only once. The leading ten clones occupy roughly 6.7% of the sample. The source was PBMCs, collected after 36 months of ibrutinib treatment. The source of these receptors is a human donor with chronic lymphocytic leukemia.

The V and J genes are TRBV7-9 and TRBJ2-1; weak D call: TRBD2 (6 bases). Trimming left V 11 bases short and J 5 bases short, with 16 bases between. The CDR3 length is 13 residues. Germline values: CDR1 SEHNR, CDR2 FQNEAQ (reference sequence). The CDR3 loop reads CALYREANNEQFF. The CDR3 nucleotides read TGTGCCCTCTATAGGGAGGCTAACAATGAGCAGTTCTTC.

This chain uses TRBV14 with TRBJ1-6; 8 bases are shared with TRBD1. V shed 0 bases, J shed 9 bases, and the junction held 13 bases outside the gene matches. Per germline, CDR1 SGHDN and CDR2 FVKESK. The CDR3 runs 18 residues. CDR3 in amino acids: CASSQDGQGSRLRSPLHF. The CDR3 DNA reads TGTGCCAGCAGCCAAGATGGACAGGGTTCAAGGCTCCGTTCACCCCTCCACTTT.

The chain combines TRBV2 with TRBJ2-5; TRBD1 agrees at 7 bases. This CDR3 contains 15 residues. V lost 4 bases, J lost 2 bases, and 7 bases stayed unmatched. Germline lookup yields CDR1 SNHLY and CDR2 FYNNEI. CDR3 residues: CASSGPGTEQETQYF. The CDR3 coding sequence is TGTGCCAGCAGTGGCCCAGGGACAGAGCAAGAGACCCAGTACTTC. Variable domain in full (rest from reference TRBV2 and TRBJ2-5): EPEVTQTPSHQVTQMGQEVILRCVPISNHLYFYWYRQILGQKVEFLVSFYNNEISEKSEIFDDQFSVERPDGSNFTLKIRSTKLEDSAMYFCASSGPGTEQETQYFGPGTRLLVL.

CDR3 amino acids: CSVELGYGTALGNYGYTF. The CDR3 coding sequence is TGCAGCGTTGAGTTGGGTTATGGGACTGCCCTTGGAAACTATGGCTACACCTTC. This chain uses TRBV29-1 with TRBJ1-2, with TRBD1 as a possible D gene (5 bases). From germline, CDR1 is SQVTM and CDR2 ANQGSEA. V was cut by 3 bases and J by 2 bases, with 25 bases left in between. The CDR3 length is 18 residues.

The chain joins TRBV5-1 to TRBJ2-1; D perhaps matches TRBD2 (5 bases). The CDR3 is 13 amino acids. Germline V gives CDR1 SGHRS, CDR2 YFSETQ. Between the trimmed V and J ends, which lost 4 bases and 7 bases, there was a span of 12 bases. The CDR3 region is CASSEVQRNEQFF. In DNA, the CDR3 is TGCGCCAGCAGCGAGGTTCAGCGGAATGAGCAGTTCTTC.

This clone was detected a few times. This chain connects TRBV18 to TRBJ2-1; D perhaps matches TRBD2 (7 bases). Germline lookup yields CDR1 KGHSH and CDR2 LQKENI. The CDR3 spans 13 residues. V lost 1 base and J lost 13, with 14 bases in between. CDR3 bases: TGTGCCAGCTCACCACTACTGGGGGGGGGCCAGTTCTTC. Encoded protein: CASSPLLGGGQFF.

The rearrangement joins TRBV14 to TRBJ2-1; D possibly corresponds to TRBD2 (6 bases). The V end lost 4 bases, the J end lost 0 bases, and 19 bases lay between the germline ends. The CDR3 covers 18 residues. From germline, CDR1 is SGHDN and CDR2 FVKESK. This CDR3 is CASSPRDFLYSSYNEQFF. CDR3 DNA sequence: TGTGCCAGCAGCCCTAGGGACTTTCTCTACAGCTCCTACAATGAGCAGTTCTTC.

This clone appeared a single time. The chain links TRBV11-2 to TRBJ2-7, with TRBD2 identical over 9 bases. The CDR3 is made up of 13 amino acids. Germline loops: CDR1 SGHAT, CDR2 FQNNGV. With 3 bases clipped from V and 3 bases from J, the junction kept 0 bases outside the gene matches. CDR3 sequence (DNA): TGTGCCAGCAGCTTTAGCGGGAGCTACGAGCAGTACTTC. Amino acids: CASSFSGSYEQYF.

The chain combines TRBV15 with TRBJ2-7, with 7 bases fitting TRBD2. The CDR3 runs 15 residues. V was pared by 0 bases and J by 3 bases, with 5 bases of the junction left unmatched. Germline V lookup: CDR1 LNHNV, CDR2 YYDKDF (reference sequence). The CDR3 coding sequence is TGTGCCACCAGCAGAGATAGGCCGGGAGGCTACGAGCAGTACTTC. It encodes CATSRDRPGGYEQYF.

This chain joins TRBV6-1 and TRBJ1-2, with D perhaps TRBD1 (5 bases). The CDR3 has 15 residues. CDR1 and CDR2 from the germline V gene are MNHNS and SASEGT. Trimming took 1 base from V and 8 from J, leaving 17 bases between them. This CDR3 is CASSEVWDGLNGYTF. In DNA, the CDR3 is TGTGCCAGCAGTGAAGTTTGGGACGGTCTGAACGGCTACACCTTC.

The J gene is TRBJ2-1, the V gene TRBV4-1; 9 positions match TRBD1. Germline CDR1 is MGHRA and CDR2 is YSYEKL. CDR3 length equals 15 residues. Trimming at V came to 3 bases and at J to 6 bases, leaving 6 bases not matched to a gene. CDR3 amino acids: CASSHTGTGFNEQFF. The DNA of the CDR3 is TGCGCCAGCAGCCACACCGGGACAGGGTTCAATGAGCAGTTCTTC.

The rearrangement links TRBV6-4 to TRBJ1-2, with 9 nucleotides matching TRBD1. Germline V gene sequence: CDR1 MRHNA, CDR2 SNTAGT. The CDR3 has 14 amino acids. The trim removed 6 bases at V and 3 bases at J, leaving 5 bases unmatched. CDR3 amino acids: CASRGQGIYYGYTF. In DNA, the CDR3 is TGTGCCAGCAGGGGACAGGGAATTTACTATGGCTACACCTTC.

The genes are TRBV5-1 and TRBJ1-2, with no clear D. The V end was cut by 5 bases, the J end by 2 bases, with 13 bases between. Germline V gene lookup returns CDR1 SGHRS and CDR2 YFSETQ. The CDR3 spans 14 residues. In DNA, the CDR3 is TGCGCCAGCAGTAATGGAGGGTCGAACTATGGCTACACCTTC. This gives the protein CASSNGGSNYGYTF. Combining the CDR3 with reference TRBV5-1 and TRBJ1-2 gives the whole variable domain KAGVTQTPRYLIKTRGQQVTLSCSPISGHRSVSWYQQTPGQGLQFLFEYFSETQRNKGNFPGRFSGRQFSNSRSEMNVSTLELGDSALYLCASSNGGSNYGYTFGSGTRLTVV.

This clone has more than one count but fewer than ten. The V gene is TRBV11-1, the J gene TRBJ1-2; D unresolved. This CDR3 has 13 amino acids. Trimming removed 1 base at V and 3 bases at J, with 6 bases between. The germline CDR1 and CDR2 sequences are SGHAT and FQDESV (reference sequence). CDR3 amino acids: CASSLDTHYGYTF. The CDR3 bases are TGTGCCAGCAGCTTAGATACTCACTATGGCTACACCTTC.

This chain joins TRBV19 and TRBJ2-3, with 12 nucleotides matching TRBD1. V was pared by 1 base and J by 3 bases, with 8 bases of the junction left unmatched. The V gene's germline CDR1 is LNHDA and CDR2 SQIVND (reference sequence). The CDR3 spans 18 residues. CDR3 sequence (DNA): TGTGCCAGTAGTATAGTTGGGACAGGGGGCGGGTGGACAGATACGCAGTATTTT. Protein sequence: CASSIVGTGGGWTDTQYF.

The chain couples TRBV6-6 to TRBJ2-5, with 8 bases matching TRBD2. The CDR3 has 14 residues. The V and J ends lost 6 bases and 4 bases, in that order; junction bases with no gene match: 7. CDR1 and CDR2 (germline): MNHNY, SVGAGI (reference sequence). The DNA of the CDR3 is TGTGCCAGCAGGGGACTAGGTCATTTAGAGACCCAGTACTTC. This gives the protein CASRGLGHLETQYF.

CDR3 coding DNA: TGCAGCGCCGCCGGGCAGGGTGCAGATACGCAGTATTTT. This translates into CSAAGQGADTQYF. J is TRBJ2-3 and V is TRBV29-1, with D perhaps TRBD1 (5 bases). The CDR3 length is 13 residues. Per the germline V gene, CDR1 is SQVTM and CDR2 is ANQGSEA. The V and J ends lost 7 bases and 4 bases respectively, with 15 bases between them.

The chain recombines TRBV9 with TRBJ1-2; D not resolved. Germline values: CDR1 SGDLS, CDR2 YYNGEE. Between the trimmed V and J ends, which lost 4 bases and 3 bases, there was a span of 13 bases. The CDR3 sequence is 14 residues long. DNA for the CDR3: TGTGCCAGCAGCCGCCGGACGACTGACTATGGCTACACCTTC. Translation gives CASSRRTTDYGYTF.